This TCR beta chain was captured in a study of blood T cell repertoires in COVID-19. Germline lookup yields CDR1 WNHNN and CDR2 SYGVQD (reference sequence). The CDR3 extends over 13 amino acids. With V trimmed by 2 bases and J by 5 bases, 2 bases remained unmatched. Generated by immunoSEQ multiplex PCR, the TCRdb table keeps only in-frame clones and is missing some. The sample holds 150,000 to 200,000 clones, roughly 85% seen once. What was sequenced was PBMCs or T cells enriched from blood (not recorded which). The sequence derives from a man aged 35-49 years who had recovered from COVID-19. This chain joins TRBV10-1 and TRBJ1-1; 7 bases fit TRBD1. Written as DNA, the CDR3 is TGCGCCAGCAGTGAGGGCAGGGGGACTGAAGCTTTCTTT. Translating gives CASSEGRGTEAFF.